This T cell receptor beta chain was obtained from a study of brain metastases from non-small cell lung cancer. Some clones are missing from TCRdb's copy, which holds only in-frame ones; the method was immunoSEQ multiplex PCR. The table records 4,000 to 5,000 clones, roughly 89% of them present only once. Concerning this clone: The target antigen is unknown. One end of the junction varies from germline; a read error may be responsible. Other DNA sequences in this specimen translate into the identical CDR3.

This CDR3 is 12 amino acids long. Looked up from germline, CDR1 is SQVTM and CDR2 is ANQGSEA. General study points: In nearly 65% of brain metastases, T-cell clones were expanded compared with matched primary tumors. Fewer infiltrating T cells were found in brain metastases than primaries. TCR repertoires overlapped largely between brain metastases and matched primaries.

The receptor's source is a donor aged 40 or older with non-small cell lung cancer. Sequencing was done on a sample of primary lung tumor tissue. This rearrangement joins TRBV29-1 to TRBJ2-2; D is perhaps TRBD1 (6 bases). CDR3 in amino acids: CSGGQNTGELFF. The CDR3 region has the DNA TGCAGCGGGGGGCAGAACACCGGGGAGTTGTTTTTT.